Listed here are 15 T cell receptor beta chains from one sample, sequenced in a study of cytomegalovirus exposure and HLA in healthy donors. PCR was performed using 60 Vbeta and 13 Jbeta primers. Clones were read by immunoSEQ multiplex PCR, and TCRdb kept only the in-frame ones, dropping some. This table holds about 230,000 clones, around 89% found once. Material for sequencing was PBMCs. The receptors come from a woman aged 18-29 years in good health and CMV-seronegative.

This chain joins TRBV5-1 and TRBJ1-2, with D perhaps matching TRBD1 (6 bases). Germline loops: CDR1 SGHRS, CDR2 YFSETQ. This CDR3 is 13 amino acids long. With 4 bases removed from V and 6 bases from J, the gap between germline ends came to 13 bases. In DNA form, the CDR3 reads TGCGCCAGCAGCATCGGACAGTCGAATGGCTACACCTTC. It specifies CASSIGQSNGYTF.

The chain is built from TRBV7-2 and TRBJ2-7, with 7 bases fitting TRBD2. There are 15 residues in the CDR3. Losses at the gene ends were 5 bases for V and 0 bases for J; bases not matched to a gene: 7. Germline CDR1 SGHTA, CDR2 FQGNSA. CDR3 sequence (DNA): TGTGCCAGCAGCGGCCCGCGGGGGAGCTCCTACGAGCAGTACTTC. The encoded protein is CASSGPRGSSYEQYF.

J is TRBJ1-5 and V is TRBV27; 8 nucleotides agree with TRBD1. Trimming took 6 bases from V and 6 from J; bases not matched to a gene: 13. Germline V gene sequence: CDR1 MNHEY, CDR2 SMNVEV (reference sequence). There are 16 residues in the CDR3. The CDR3 loop is CASRKNGQGGGQPQHF. The CDR3 DNA reads as TGTGCCAGCAGGAAAAATGGACAGGGAGGCGGTCAGCCCCAGCATTTT.

V is TRBV11-3 and J is TRBJ2-2; D possibly corresponds to TRBD1 (5 bases). Germline V CDR1 and CDR2: SGHNT, YENEEA. V was shortened by 3 bases and J by 0 bases, with 8 bases between the two germline ends. The CDR3 totals 15 residues. The CDR3 region has the DNA TGTGCCAGCAGCTTTACAGGTTCGAACACCGGGGAGCTGTTTTTT. It specifies CASSFTGSNTGELFF.

This chain joins TRBV27 and TRBJ2-1; 12 bases are shared with TRBD2. The CDR3 is 15 residues long. Germline V gene lookup returns CDR1 MNHEY and CDR2 SMNVEV (reference sequence). V gave up 5 bases and J gave up 4 bases; unmatched junction bases: 3. The CDR3 DNA is TGTGCCAGCAGTGCCGGGACTAGCGGGTACAATGAGCAGTTCTTC. Residues: CASSAGTSGYNEQFF.

V and J are TRBV6-1 and TRBJ1-1; 9 bases line up with TRBD1. The CDR3 runs to 14 residues. Germline loops: CDR1 MNHNS, CDR2 SASEGT. Trimming at V came to 5 bases and at J to 3 bases, leaving 4 bases not matched to a gene. CDR3 in amino acids: CASSLQGAYTEAFF. The CDR3 region has the DNA TGTGCCAGCAGTCTACAGGGGGCGTACACTGAAGCTTTCTTT.

J is TRBJ2-7 and V is TRBV6-5; TRBD2 matches 7 bases. Looked up from germline, CDR1 is MNHEY and CDR2 is SVGAGI. Trimming took 7 bases from V and 6 from J; bases not matched to a gene: 6. CDR3 size: 12 residues. CDR3: CASKMREREQYF. CDR3 in DNA: TGTGCCAGCAAAATGCGGGAGCGCGAGCAGTACTTC.

Regarding this clone: The same CDR3 arises from other DNA sequences in this sample as well. The V gene is TRBV4-1, the J gene TRBJ2-1; D not certain. Germline V gives CDR1 MGHRA, CDR2 YSYEKL. Trimming took 1 base from V and 6 from J, leaving 10 bases between them. The CDR3 has 14 residues. The CDR3 spells CASSQVTGFNEQFF. The CDR3 nucleotides are TGCGCCAGCAGCCAAGTTACTGGTTTCAATGAGCAGTTCTTC.

The chain uses TRBV19 and TRBJ2-7; TRBD2 matches at 8 bases. V shed 9 bases and J 1 base; nucleotides not matched to a gene: 20. The CDR3 is made up of 18 amino acids. Germline V gene data show CDR1 as LNHDA and CDR2 as SQIVND (reference sequence). CDR3 DNA: TGTGCCAGGGGATTGGTGGGATTCGTCGGGACTAGATCCTACGAGCAGTACTTC. Protein: CARGLVGFVGTRSYEQYF.

V gene TRBV5-6 combines with J gene TRBJ2-7, with 8 bases lining up with TRBD1. This CDR3 has 14 amino acids. Germline assignment: CDR1 SGHDT and CDR2 YYEEEE. The trim removed 5 bases at V and 2 bases at J, leaving 6 bases unmatched. The CDR3 sequence: CASSRGQGPYEQYF. Here the CDR3 DNA reads TGTGCCAGCAGTAGAGGACAGGGACCCTACGAGCAGTACTTC.

V usage is TRBV2 and J usage is TRBJ2-3; TRBD1 matches 8 bases. Germline trimming cut 10 bases from V and 2 bases from J; bases unmatched to any gene: 8. Germline V lookup: CDR1 SNHLY, CDR2 FYNNEI. The CDR3 spans 14 residues. The CDR3 DNA sequence: TGTGCCACTCAGCCGGGACAGGTCACAGATACGCAGTATTTT. Protein sequence: CATQPGQVTDTQYF.

The V and J genes are TRBV18 and TRBJ1-5; 8 bases agree with TRBD1. The CDR3 totals 13 residues. V was clipped by 5 bases and J by 7 bases; unmatched bases: 4. From germline, CDR1 is KGHSH and CDR2 LQKENI. This CDR3 is CASSGTGQQPQHF. In DNA form, the CDR3 reads TGTGCCAGCTCAGGGACAGGACAACAGCCCCAGCATTTT. Full variable domain (outside the CDR3, taken from reference TRBV18 and TRBJ1-5): NAGVMQNPRHLVRRRGQEARLRCSPMKGHSHVYWYRQLPEEGLKFMVYLQKENIIDESGMPKERFSAEFPKEGPSILRIQQVVRGDSAAYFCASSGTGQQPQHFGDGTRLSIL.

This chain joins TRBV6-4 and TRBJ2-3; 11 bases fit TRBD2. The CDR3 loop spans 15 amino acids. V shed 7 bases, J shed 4 bases, and the junction held 7 bases outside the gene matches. CDR1 and CDR2 (germline): MRHNA, SNTAGT. The DNA of the CDR3 is TGTGCCAGCAATTTAGCGGGAGGGCCGCCAGATACGCAGTATTTT. It codes for CASNLAGGPPDTQYF.

The chain recombines TRBV4-1 with TRBJ2-5; 8 bases are shared with TRBD2. The germline V gene encodes CDR1 MGHRA and CDR2 YSYEKL. The CDR3 totals 20 residues. With 3 bases clipped from V and 3 bases from J, the junction kept 21 bases outside the gene matches. CDR3: CASSHVVAGLFFSGEETQYF. The CDR3 nucleotides read TGCGCCAGCAGCCATGTGGTAGCGGGACTGTTCTTTTCCGGGGAAGAGACCCAGTACTTC.

The chain has TRBV7-9 and TRBJ1-3, with D hard to call. This CDR3 is built from 12 residues. V gave up 4 bases and J gave up 7 bases, with 8 bases separating them. Per germline, CDR1 SEHNR and CDR2 FQNEAQ (reference sequence). The CDR3 protein is CASSSDRNTIYF. The CDR3, as DNA: TGTGCCAGCAGCTCCGATCGGAACACCATATATTTT.